This T cell receptor beta chain was found in a study of lymphopenia after photon versus proton radiotherapy. CDR3 length: 15 amino acids. Deletions cut 6 bases from V and 0 bases from J, with 14 bases between. Germline loops: CDR1 MNHEY, CDR2 SVGAGI. TCRdb's table, derived via immunoSEQ multiplex PCR, lists solely in-frame clones and lacks some. The table includes 150,000 to 200,000 clones, 88% detected once. The V call is TRBV6-5, the J call TRBJ1-1, with D hard to call. The source is a man in his forties or fifties with gastric cancer. Source: peripheral blood, taken from a patient treated with photon-based radiotherapy. The CDR3 here is CASRFKGGMNTEAFF. The CDR3 DNA follows: TGTGCCAGCAGGTTCAAAGGAGGGATGAACACTGAAGCTTTCTTT.